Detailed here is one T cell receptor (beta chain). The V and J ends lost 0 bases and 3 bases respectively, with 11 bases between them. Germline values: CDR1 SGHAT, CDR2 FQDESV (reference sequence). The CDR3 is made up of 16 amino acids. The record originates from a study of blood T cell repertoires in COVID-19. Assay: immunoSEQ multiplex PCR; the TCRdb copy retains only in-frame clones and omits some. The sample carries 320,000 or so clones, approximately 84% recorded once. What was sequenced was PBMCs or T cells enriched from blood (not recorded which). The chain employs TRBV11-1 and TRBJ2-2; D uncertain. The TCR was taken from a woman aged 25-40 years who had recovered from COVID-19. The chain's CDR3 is CASSLARPPDTGELFF. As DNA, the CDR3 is TGTGCCAGCAGCTTAGCCCGTCCCCCGGACACCGGGGAGCTGTTTTTT. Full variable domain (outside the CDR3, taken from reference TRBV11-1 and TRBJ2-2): EAEVAQSPRYKITEKSQAVAFWCDPISGHATLYWYRQILGQGPELLVQFQDESVVDDSQLPKDRFSAERLKGVDSTLKIQPAELGDSAMYLCASSLARPPDTGELFFGEGSRLTVL.